Presented here are 26 T cell receptor beta chains from one specimen sequenced in a study of blood T cells in healthy people across ages. It was with a sample-barcoded 5' primer and a J-beta primer mix that a second PCR of roughly 7 to 12 cycles was run. MiXCR, applied by TCRdb to the 5' RACE reads, yields one record per CDR3 protein. The sample records hundreds of thousands of distinct CDR3 sequences, about 28% being singletons. Material for sequencing was blood. All receptors derive from a woman at least 80 years old in good health.

This clonotype was found many times. The gene calls are TRBV12-3 or TRBV12-4 and TRBJ2-1, with a possible D match to TRBD2 (5 bases). The CDR3 spans 14 residues. V was trimmed by 5 bases and J by 12 bases, leaving 20 bases between them. In DNA form, the CDR3 reads TGTGCCAGCAGTCTCCCTTCCCTAGCTTTTGCGCAGTTCTTC. Translating gives CASSLPSLAFAQFF.

The chain carries TRBV6-2 or TRBV6-3 and TRBJ1-5; 8 bases align to TRBD1. This CDR3 region has 18 residues. Trimming at V came to 4 bases and at J to 4 bases, leaving 15 bases not matched to a gene. CDR1 MNHEY and CDR2 SVGEGT come from the germline V gene. CDR3: CASSSQLPGQVGNQPQHF. Here the CDR3 DNA reads TGTGCCAGCAGTTCCCAGCTCCCGGGACAGGTCGGGAATCAGCCCCAGCATTTT.

This clonotype occurred many times. The chain uses TRBV4-1 and TRBJ2-4, with 10 bases fitting TRBD2. This CDR3 contains 19 residues. Per germline, CDR1 MGHRA and CDR2 YSYEKL. Trimming at V came to 0 bases and at J to 2 bases, leaving 10 bases not matched to a gene. The CDR3 loop is CASSQDGFRAGGPKNIQYF. The CDR3 DNA follows: TGCGCCAGCAGCCAAGACGGGTTTCGAGCGGGGGGGCCCAAAAACATTCAGTACTTC.

A remark on this clonotype: The junction does not match germline at one end; this may be a read error. V gene TRBV2 combines with J gene TRBJ2-5; D might be TRBD2 (6 bases). CDR1 is SNHLY, CDR2 FYNNEI, per germline. The CDR3 is made up of 15 amino acids. CDR3 region: CAGSSDGGGQETQYF. The DNA of the CDR3 is TGTGCCGGCAGTTCTGACGGCGGAGGGCAAGAGACCCAGTACTTC. Looking up the rest from reference TRBV2 and TRBJ2-5 gives the full variable domain: EPEVTQTPSHQVTQMGQEVILRCVPISNHLYFYWYRQILGQKVEFLVSFYNNEISEKSEIFDDQFSVERPDGSNFTLKIRSTKLEDSAMYFCAGSSDGGGQETQYFGPGTRLLVL.

The chain joins TRBV6-2 or TRBV6-3 to TRBJ2-3; TRBD2 matches 7 bases. Germline lookup yields CDR1 MNHEY and CDR2 SVGEGT. The CDR3 is 15 residues long. V shed 6 bases and J 5 bases; nucleotides not matched to a gene: 11. CDR3 protein: CASSSISGVGDTQYF. The CDR3 coding sequence is TGTGCCAGCAGCTCAATCAGCGGGGTTGGAGATACGCAGTATTTT.

The V gene is TRBV2, the J gene TRBJ2-2, with D possibly being TRBD2 (7 bases). Trimming took off 8 bases at V and 0 bases at J, with 16 bases between the two ends. The CDR3 runs to 16 residues. Germline V gene lookup returns CDR1 SNHLY and CDR2 FYNNEI. The CDR3 sequence: CASGGGPVPNTGELFF. CDR3 sequence (DNA): TGTGCCAGCGGGGGGGGCCCCGTACCGAACACCGGGGAGCTGTTTTTT.

This rearrangement joins TRBV12-3 or TRBV12-4 to TRBJ1-1; weak D call: TRBD1 (6 bases). This CDR3 is 15 amino acids long. Deletions cut 5 bases from V and 1 base from J, with 14 bases between. The CDR3 loop is CASSPQTTGNTEAFF. The CDR3 DNA sequence: TGTGCCAGCAGTCCCCAAACGACAGGGAACACTGAAGCTTTCTTT.

In its sample, this clonotype was seen once. A read error may explain this, as a much larger clone is one base away. This sequence joins TRBV11-3 and TRBJ2-1; 9 bases are a match to TRBD1. V trimming: 4 bases; J trimming: 3 bases; junction bases outside the gene matches: 7. Germline values: CDR1 SGHNT, CDR2 YENEEA. The CDR3 spans 16 residues. The CDR3: CASSYGGTGIYNEQFF. For the CDR3, the DNA is TGTGCCAGCAGCTATGGGGGGACAGGGATCTACAATGAGCAGTTCTTC.

This clonotype was recorded a few times. This rearrangement joins TRBV14 to TRBJ1-1; no definite D call. V lost 1 base, J lost 0 bases, and 9 bases lay in between. Germline V CDR1 and CDR2: SGHDN, FVKESK. The CDR3 runs 15 residues. CDR3 nucleotides: TGTGCCAGCAGCCAAGTGTTGACTTTGAACACTGAAGCTTTCTTT. Encoded protein: CASSQVLTLNTEAFF.

As for this clonotype: An end of the junction does not agree with germline; a read error may underlie this. The chain uses TRBV7-9 and TRBJ1-1, with a tentative D call TRBD1 (5 bases). The CDR3 covers 15 residues. Looked up from germline, CDR1 is SEHNR and CDR2 is FQNEAQ (reference sequence). This CDR3 is CANSPGGGSCTEAFF. DNA of the CDR3: TGTGCCAACAGCCCCGGCGGGGGGAGTTGTACTGAAGCTTTCTTT.

The table lists this clonotype with a few counts. The chain is built from TRBV5-6 and TRBJ2-7; D is unclear. From germline, CDR1 is SGHDT and CDR2 YYEEEE. V lost 0 bases and J 3 bases, leaving 13 bases between the germline ends. The CDR3 covers 15 residues. The CDR3 DNA reads as TGTGCCAGCAGCTTGGGATCATCCTTGGGCTACGAGCAGTACTTC. Amino acid sequence: CASSLGSSLGYEQYF.

This clonotype was seen a few times. This rearrangement joins TRBV24-1 to TRBJ1-1; D might be TRBD1 (5 bases). The CDR3 extends over 14 amino acids. Germline V lookup: CDR1 KGHDR, CDR2 SFDVKD. V lost 4 bases and J lost 1, with 9 bases in between. The CDR3 nucleotides are TGTGCCACCAGTGACCACGGACAGAACACTGAAGCTTTCTTT. It yields the protein CATSDHGQNTEAFF.

This chain connects TRBV5-1 to TRBJ2-7; no reliable D call. The V and J ends lost 3 bases and 2 bases respectively, with 12 bases between them. The CDR3 is made up of 14 amino acids. Germline loops: CDR1 SGHRS, CDR2 YFSETQ. The CDR3 protein is CASSYDKGPYEQYF. The CDR3 coding sequence is TGCGCCAGCAGCTACGACAAGGGCCCCTACGAGCAGTACTTC.

This clonotype was detected only a few times. The chain is built from TRBV11-2 and TRBJ2-3; 8 bases match TRBD2. Germline V CDR1 and CDR2: SGHAT, FQNNGV. After removal of 8 bases from V and 3 bases from J, the junction contained 7 bases not matched to a gene. The CDR3 has 14 residues. The CDR3 bases are TGTGCCAGCGGAACGGGGGGGCGTACAGATACGCAGTATTTT. As protein: CASGTGGRTDTQYF.

Concerning this clonotype: This sequence may be a read error, since a much larger clone differs from it by one base. In this CDR3 the conserved last residue, phenylalanine or tryptophan, is missing, so a read error is likely. This chain uses TRBV7-9 with TRBJ2-5; 8 bases fit TRBD2. Germline loops: CDR1 SEHNR, CDR2 FQNEAQ (reference sequence). CDR3 length equals 13 residues. The J segment lost 4 bases and the V segment lost 5 bases, leaving 3 bases of the junction unmatched. This CDR3 reads CASSEAGGETQYC. The CDR3 DNA sequence: TGTGCCAGCAGCGAGGCGGGGGGAGAGACCCAGTACTGC.

The chain is built from TRBV9 and TRBJ1-2; D unresolved. The CDR3 loop spans 15 amino acids. The V end lost 2 bases, the J end lost 0 bases, and 11 bases lay between the germline ends. Germline V gene sequence: CDR1 SGDLS, CDR2 YYNGEE. The CDR3 is CASSVDLPANYGYTF. The CDR3 bases are TGTGCCAGCAGCGTCGATTTACCAGCTAACTATGGCTACACCTTC.

This clonotype was counted at least ten times. The chain has TRBV27 and TRBJ1-1; D not resolved. V shed 7 bases and J shed 4 bases, with 16 bases lying between them. The CDR3 spans 14 residues. Germline-derived CDR1 and CDR2 are MNHEY and SMNVEV (reference sequence). The DNA of the CDR3 is TGTGCCAGCAATTTCGGCCGACACCTCACTGAAGCTTTCTTT. Amino acids: CASNFGRHLTEAFF.

This clonotype has only a few counts. V is TRBV29-1 and J is TRBJ1-1; TRBD1 matches 8 bases. This CDR3 is built from 12 residues. V was clipped by 4 bases and J by 7 bases; unmatched bases: 5. The germline gives CDR1 SQVTM, CDR2 ANQGSEA. For the CDR3, the DNA is TGCAGCGTTGGACAGGGGTTCGGTGAAGCTTTCTTT. Translated, it gives CSVGQGFGEAFF.

This clonotype was observed many times. The chain has TRBV28 and TRBJ2-3; 7 positions agree with TRBD1. V was clipped by 6 bases and J by 0 bases; unmatched bases: 6. CDR3 length equals 15 residues. Germline V gives CDR1 MDHEN, CDR2 SYDVKM. CDR3 sequence reads: CASSIGGQSTDTQYF. CDR3 nucleotides: TGTGCCAGCAGCATAGGGGGACAGAGCACAGATACGCAGTATTTT.

This clonotype has more than one count but fewer than ten. This rearrangement joins TRBV2 to TRBJ2-7, with a weak D call TRBD2 (5 bases). V lost 6 bases and J lost 3, with 15 bases in between. The CDR3 is 14 residues long. Germline values: CDR1 SNHLY, CDR2 FYNNEI. The CDR3 DNA follows: TGTGCCAGCAGAAGTGGACTCTCGGTCTACGAGCAGTACTTC. Translated, it gives CASRSGLSVYEQYF.

This chain connects TRBV7-2 to TRBJ2-3, with 10 bases lining up with TRBD2. J gave up 6 bases and V 5 bases, and 8 bases lay outside the gene matches. In germline, CDR1 is SGHTA, CDR2 FQGNSA. This CDR3 is 15 amino acids long. The CDR3 is CASSGGAGGPDTQYF. For the CDR3, the DNA is TGTGCCAGCAGCGGTGGAGCGGGAGGGCCGGATACGCAGTATTTT.

This clonotype was picked up many times. The chain recombines TRBV20-1 with TRBJ2-7; maybe TRBD2 (5 bases). V lost 0 bases and J 2 bases, leaving 11 bases between the germline ends. This CDR3 spans 14 amino acids. CDR1 is DFQATT and CDR2 is SNEGSKA in the germline V gene (reference sequence). This CDR3 reads CSARDPSGPYEQYF. In nucleotides, the CDR3 is TGCAGTGCTAGAGATCCCAGCGGTCCCTACGAGCAGTACTTC.

There are many counts of this clonotype. This rearrangement joins TRBV7-9 to TRBJ1-2; D remains ambiguous. Trimming pared 2 bases from V and 2 bases from J, leaving 15 bases between. The CDR3 covers 16 residues. Germline V gene data show CDR1 as SEHNR and CDR2 as FQNEAQ (reference sequence). The CDR3 DNA is TGTGCCAGCAGCTTAACGCTGGGAGGAGGGAACTATGGCTACACCTTC. Translated, it gives CASSLTLGGGNYGYTF.

Ten or more counts support this clonotype. The chain has TRBV18 and TRBJ1-1; D ambiguous. Germline V gene data show CDR1 as KGHSH and CDR2 as LQKENI. The CDR3 totals 13 residues. V lost 3 bases and J 3 bases, leaving 8 bases between the germline ends. DNA for the CDR3: TGTGCCAGCTCACCCGGAGGAGACACTGAAGCTTTCTTT. Translation: CASSPGGDTEAFF.

This clonotype was seen repeatedly, ten times or more. V is TRBV7-2 and J is TRBJ2-5, with a tentative D call TRBD2 (5 bases). V was clipped by 5 bases and J by 7 bases, with 23 bases between them. This CDR3 is 16 amino acids long. Germline V gene data show CDR1 as SGHTA and CDR2 as FQGNSA. In DNA form, the CDR3 reads TGTGCCAGCAGCCCCCCCGGACGGCCCCAAGGAGGGACCCAGTACTTC. Amino acids: CASSPPGRPQGGTQYF.

With respect to this clonotype: Germline and junction disagree at one end, which may indicate a read error. The CDR3 reads CSARPYNTGERFF. CDR3 DNA: TGCAGTGCTAGACCTTATAACACCGGGGAGCGGTTTTTT. V and J are TRBV20-1 and TRBJ2-2; D may be TRBD2 (5 bases). CDR1 is DFQATT, CDR2 SNEGSKA, per germline (reference sequence). The CDR3 runs 13 residues.